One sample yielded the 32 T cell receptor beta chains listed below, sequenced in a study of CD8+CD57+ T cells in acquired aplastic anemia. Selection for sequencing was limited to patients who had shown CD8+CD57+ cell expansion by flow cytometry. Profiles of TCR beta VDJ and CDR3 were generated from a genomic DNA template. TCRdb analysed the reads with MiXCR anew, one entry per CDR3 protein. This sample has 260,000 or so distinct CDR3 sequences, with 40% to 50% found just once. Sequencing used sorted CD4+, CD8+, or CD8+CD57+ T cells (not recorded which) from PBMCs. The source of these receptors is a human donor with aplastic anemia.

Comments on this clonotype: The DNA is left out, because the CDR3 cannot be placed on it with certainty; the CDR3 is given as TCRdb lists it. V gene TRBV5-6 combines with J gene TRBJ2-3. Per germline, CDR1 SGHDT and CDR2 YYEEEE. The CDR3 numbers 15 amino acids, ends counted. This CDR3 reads CASSFGPGGTDTQYF.

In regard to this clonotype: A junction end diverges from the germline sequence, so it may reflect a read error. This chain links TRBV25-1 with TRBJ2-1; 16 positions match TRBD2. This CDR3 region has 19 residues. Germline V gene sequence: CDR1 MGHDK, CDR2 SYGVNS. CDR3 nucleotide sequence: TGCGCCAGCAGCTCCGGAGGGACTAGCGGGGGGGCCGTGGAGCATGAGCAGTTCTTC. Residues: CASSSGGTSGGAVEHEQFF.

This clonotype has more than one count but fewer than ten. CDR3 in amino acids: CASSLRSEELYGYTF. CDR3 nucleotides: TGTGCCAGCAGCTTGCGAAGCGAGGAATTGTACGGCTACACCTTC. The chain uses TRBV7-9 and TRBJ1-2; D is uncertain. Trimming left V 3 bases short and J 8 bases short, with 19 bases between. CDR1 is SEHNR, CDR2 FQNEAQ, per germline (reference sequence). This CDR3 is built from 15 residues.

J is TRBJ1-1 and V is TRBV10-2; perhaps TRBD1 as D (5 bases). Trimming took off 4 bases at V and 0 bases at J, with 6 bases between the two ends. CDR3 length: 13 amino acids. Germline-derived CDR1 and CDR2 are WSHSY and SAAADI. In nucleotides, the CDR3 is TGCGCCAGCAGTGGCAGGGTGAACACTGAAGCTTTCTTT. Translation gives CASSGRVNTEAFF.

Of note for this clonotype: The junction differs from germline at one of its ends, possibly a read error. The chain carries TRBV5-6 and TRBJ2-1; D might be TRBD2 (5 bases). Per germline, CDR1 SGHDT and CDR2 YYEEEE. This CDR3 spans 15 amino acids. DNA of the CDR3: TGTGCCAACAGCTTGGGCCGGGAACTCTACAATGAGCAGTTCTTC. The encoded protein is CANSLGRELYNEQFF.

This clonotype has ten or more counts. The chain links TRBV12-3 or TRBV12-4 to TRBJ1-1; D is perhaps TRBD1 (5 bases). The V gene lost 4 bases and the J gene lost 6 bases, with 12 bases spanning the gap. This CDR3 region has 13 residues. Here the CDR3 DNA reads TGTGCCAGCAGTTGGGGGAGAGTAGCTGAAGCTTTCTTT. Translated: CASSWGRVAEAFF.

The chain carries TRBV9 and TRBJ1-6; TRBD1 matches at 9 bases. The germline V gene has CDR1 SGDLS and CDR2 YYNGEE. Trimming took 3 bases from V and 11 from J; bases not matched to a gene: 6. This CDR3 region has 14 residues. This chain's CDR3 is CASSGRQGGTPLHF. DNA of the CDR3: TGTGCCAGCAGCGGGCGACAGGGGGGCACACCCCTCCACTTT.

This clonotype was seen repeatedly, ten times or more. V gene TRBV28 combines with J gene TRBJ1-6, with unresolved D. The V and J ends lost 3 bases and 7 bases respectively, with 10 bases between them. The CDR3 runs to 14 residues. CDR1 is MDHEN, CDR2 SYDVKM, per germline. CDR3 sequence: CASSFPGSNSPLHF. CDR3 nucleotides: TGTGCCAGCAGTTTCCCGGGTAGCAATTCACCCCTCCACTTT.

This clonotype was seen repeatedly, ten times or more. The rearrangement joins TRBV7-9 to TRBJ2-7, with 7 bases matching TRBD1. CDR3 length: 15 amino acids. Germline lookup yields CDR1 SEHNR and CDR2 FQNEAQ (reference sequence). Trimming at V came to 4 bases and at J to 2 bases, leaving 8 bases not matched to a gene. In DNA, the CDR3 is TGTGCCAGCAGCTATACGACAGGGACGACCTACGAGCAGTACTTC. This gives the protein CASSYTTGTTYEQYF.

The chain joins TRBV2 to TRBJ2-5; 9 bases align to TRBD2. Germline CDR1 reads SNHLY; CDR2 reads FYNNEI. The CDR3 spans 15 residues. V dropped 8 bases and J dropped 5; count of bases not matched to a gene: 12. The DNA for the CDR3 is TGTGCCAGCCAAACTAGCGGCCTAGCGGGGGAGACCCAGTACTTC. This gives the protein CASQTSGLAGETQYF. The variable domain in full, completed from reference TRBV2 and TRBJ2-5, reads EPEVTQTPSHQVTQMGQEVILRCVPISNHLYFYWYRQILGQKVEFLVSFYNNEISEKSEIFDDQFSVERPDGSNFTLKIRSTKLEDSAMYFCASQTSGLAGETQYFGPGTRLLVL.

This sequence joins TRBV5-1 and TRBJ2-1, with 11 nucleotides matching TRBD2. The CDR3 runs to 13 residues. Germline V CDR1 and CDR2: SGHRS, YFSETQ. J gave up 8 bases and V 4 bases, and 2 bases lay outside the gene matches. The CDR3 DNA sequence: TGCGCCAGCAGCCTTAGCGGGGGGGATGAGCAGTTCTTC. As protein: CASSLSGGDEQFF.

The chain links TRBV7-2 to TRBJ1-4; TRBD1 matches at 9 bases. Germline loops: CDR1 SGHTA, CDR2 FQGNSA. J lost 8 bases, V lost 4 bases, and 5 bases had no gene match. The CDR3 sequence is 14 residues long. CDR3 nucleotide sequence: TGTGCCAGCAGCTCCCGGGACAGGGCGGAAAAACTGTTTTTT. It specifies CASSSRDRAEKLFF.

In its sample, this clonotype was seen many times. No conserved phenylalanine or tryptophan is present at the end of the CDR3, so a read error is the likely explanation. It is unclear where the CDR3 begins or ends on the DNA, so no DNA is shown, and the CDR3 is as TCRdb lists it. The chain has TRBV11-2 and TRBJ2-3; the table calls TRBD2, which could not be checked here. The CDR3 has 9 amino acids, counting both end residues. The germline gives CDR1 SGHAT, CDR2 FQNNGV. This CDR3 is CASSFDWRV.

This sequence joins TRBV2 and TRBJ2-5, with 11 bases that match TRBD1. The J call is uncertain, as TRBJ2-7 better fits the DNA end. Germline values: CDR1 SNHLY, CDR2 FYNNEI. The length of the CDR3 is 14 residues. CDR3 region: CASRRTGGNYEQYF. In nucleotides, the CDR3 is TGTGCCAGCAGGAGGACAGGGGGCAACTACGAGCAGTACTTC.

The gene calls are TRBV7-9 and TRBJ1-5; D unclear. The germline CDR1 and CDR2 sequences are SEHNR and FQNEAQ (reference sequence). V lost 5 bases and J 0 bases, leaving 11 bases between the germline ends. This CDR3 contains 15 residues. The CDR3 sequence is CASSVNGYSNQPQHF. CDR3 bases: TGTGCCAGCAGCGTGAATGGGTATAGCAATCAGCCCCAGCATTTT. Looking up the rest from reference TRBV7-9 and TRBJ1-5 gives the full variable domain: DTGVSQNPRHKITKRGQNVTFRCDPISEHNRLYWYRQTLGQGPEFLTYFQNEAQLEKSRLLSDRFSAERPKGSFSTLEIQRTEQGDSAMYLCASSVNGYSNQPQHFGDGTRLSIL.

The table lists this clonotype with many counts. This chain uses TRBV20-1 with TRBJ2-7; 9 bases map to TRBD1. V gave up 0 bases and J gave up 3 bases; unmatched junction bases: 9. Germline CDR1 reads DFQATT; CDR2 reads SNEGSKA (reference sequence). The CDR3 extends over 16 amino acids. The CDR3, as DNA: TGCAGTGCTAGAGATGATTCGGGGACAGGGCTCTACGAGCAGTACTTC. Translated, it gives CSARDDSGTGLYEQYF.

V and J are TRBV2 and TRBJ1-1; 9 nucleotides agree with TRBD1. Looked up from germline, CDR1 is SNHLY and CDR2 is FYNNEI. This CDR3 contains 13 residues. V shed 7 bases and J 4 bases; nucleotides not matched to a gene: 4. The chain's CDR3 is CASTGQGLTEAFF. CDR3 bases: TGTGCCAGCACGGGACAGGGCCTCACTGAAGCTTTCTTT.

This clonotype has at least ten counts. CDR3 nucleotide sequence: TGCAGCGTTGAGTTCCCATCCAGCTCCTACGAGCAGTACTTC. It specifies CSVEFPSSSYEQYF. The chain recombines TRBV29-1 with TRBJ2-7; D is uncertain. V was shortened by 3 bases and J by 0 bases, with 12 bases between the two germline ends. The CDR3 spans 14 residues. The germline V gene has CDR1 SQVTM and CDR2 ANQGSEA.

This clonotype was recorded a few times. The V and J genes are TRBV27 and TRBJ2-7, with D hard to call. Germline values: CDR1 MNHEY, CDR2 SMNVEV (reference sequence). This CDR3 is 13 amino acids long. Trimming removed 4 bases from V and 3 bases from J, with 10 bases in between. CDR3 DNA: TGTGCCAGCAGTTCCCCGACACGCTACGAGCAGTACTTC. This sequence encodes CASSSPTRYEQYF.

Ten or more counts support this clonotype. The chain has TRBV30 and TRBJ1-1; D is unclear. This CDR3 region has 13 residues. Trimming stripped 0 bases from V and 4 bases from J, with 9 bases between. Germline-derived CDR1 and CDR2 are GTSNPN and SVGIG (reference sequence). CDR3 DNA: TGTGCCTGGAGTGTACTAGGTGGCACTGAAGCTTTCTTT. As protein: CAWSVLGGTEAFF.

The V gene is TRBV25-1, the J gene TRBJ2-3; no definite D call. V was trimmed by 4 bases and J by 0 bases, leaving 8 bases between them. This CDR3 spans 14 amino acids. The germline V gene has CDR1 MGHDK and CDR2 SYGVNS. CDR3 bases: TGTGCCAGCAGTGGGCACACGAGCACAGATACGCAGTATTTT. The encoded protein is CASSGHTSTDTQYF.

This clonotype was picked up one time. CDR3 region: CATSDSWGIDEQYF. The CDR3 DNA is TGTGCCACCAGTGATAGTTGGGGCATCGACGAGCAGTACTTC. The V and J genes are TRBV24-1 and TRBJ2-7, with D maybe TRBD1 (5 bases). This CDR3 is built from 14 residues. Germline assignment: CDR1 KGHDR and CDR2 SFDVKD. V lost 3 bases and J lost 5, with 13 bases in between.

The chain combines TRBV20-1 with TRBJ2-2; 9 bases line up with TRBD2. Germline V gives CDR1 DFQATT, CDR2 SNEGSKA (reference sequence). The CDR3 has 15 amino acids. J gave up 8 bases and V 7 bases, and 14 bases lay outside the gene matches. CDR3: CSVGGGGGETGELFF. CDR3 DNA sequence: TGCAGTGTGGGAGGTGGCGGGGGGGAAACTGGGGAGCTGTTTTTT.

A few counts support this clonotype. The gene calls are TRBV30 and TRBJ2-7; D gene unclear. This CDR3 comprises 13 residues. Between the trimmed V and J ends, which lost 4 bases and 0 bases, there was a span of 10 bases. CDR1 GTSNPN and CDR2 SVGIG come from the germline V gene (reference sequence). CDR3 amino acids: CAWTRTSSYEQYF. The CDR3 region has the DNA TGTGCCTGGACCCGCACCAGCTCCTACGAGCAGTACTTC.

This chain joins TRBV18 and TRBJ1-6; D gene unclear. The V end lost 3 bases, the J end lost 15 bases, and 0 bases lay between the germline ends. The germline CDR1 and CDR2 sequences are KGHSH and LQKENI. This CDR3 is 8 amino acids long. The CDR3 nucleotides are TGTGCCAGCTCACCCCTCCACTTT. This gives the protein CASSPLHF.

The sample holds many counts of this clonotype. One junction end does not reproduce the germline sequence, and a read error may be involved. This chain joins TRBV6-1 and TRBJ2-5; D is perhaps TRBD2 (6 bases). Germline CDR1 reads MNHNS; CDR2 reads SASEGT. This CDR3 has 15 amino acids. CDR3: CASREGTGQAETQYF. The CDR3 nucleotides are TGTGCCAGCAGGGAAGGGACTGGGCAGGCAGAGACCCAGTACTTC.

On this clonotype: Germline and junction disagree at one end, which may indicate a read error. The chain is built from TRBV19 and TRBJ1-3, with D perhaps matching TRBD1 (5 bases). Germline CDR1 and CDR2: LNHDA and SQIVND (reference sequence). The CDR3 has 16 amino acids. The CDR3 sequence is CASSPDDSYSGSTIYF. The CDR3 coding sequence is TGTGCCAGTAGCCCAGACGACAGCTACTCTGGAAGCACCATATATTTT.

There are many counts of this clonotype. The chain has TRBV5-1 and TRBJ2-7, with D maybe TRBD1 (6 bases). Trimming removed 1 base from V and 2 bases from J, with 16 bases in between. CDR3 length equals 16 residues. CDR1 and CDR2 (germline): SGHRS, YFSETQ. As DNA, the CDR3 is TGCGCCAGCAGCTTGAGACAGGTAATAAAGACCTACGAGCAGTACTTC. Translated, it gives CASSLRQVIKTYEQYF.

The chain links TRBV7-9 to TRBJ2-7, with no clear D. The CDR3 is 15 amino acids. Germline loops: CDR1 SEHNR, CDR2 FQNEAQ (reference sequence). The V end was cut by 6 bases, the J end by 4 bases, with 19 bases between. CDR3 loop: CASSSGVVGLYEQYF. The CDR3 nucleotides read TGTGCCAGCAGTTCTGGCGTAGTCGGGTTATACGAGCAGTACTTC.

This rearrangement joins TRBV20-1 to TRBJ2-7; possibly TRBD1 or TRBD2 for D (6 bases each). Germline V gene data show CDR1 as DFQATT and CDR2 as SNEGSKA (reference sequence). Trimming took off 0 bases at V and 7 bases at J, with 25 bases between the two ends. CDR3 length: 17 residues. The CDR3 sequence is CSARDLETRGRNNEQYF. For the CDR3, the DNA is TGCAGTGCTAGAGATCTAGAGACTAGGGGGAGGAACAATGAGCAGTACTTC.

The CDR3 DNA is TGTGCCAGCAGTGAAGTTGGGGTGTCCCAAGAGACCCAGTACTTC. It specifies CASSEVGVSQETQYF. The gene calls are TRBV6-1 and TRBJ2-5; D unclear. Germline V CDR1 and CDR2: MNHNS, SASEGT. Trimming pared 1 base from V and 1 base from J, leaving 10 bases between. The length of the CDR3 is 15 residues.

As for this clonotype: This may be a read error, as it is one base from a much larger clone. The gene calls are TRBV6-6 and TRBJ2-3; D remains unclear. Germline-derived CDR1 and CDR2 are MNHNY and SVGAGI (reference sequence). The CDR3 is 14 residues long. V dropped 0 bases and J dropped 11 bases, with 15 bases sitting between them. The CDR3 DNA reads TGTGCCAGCAGTTACTCGAGGCTCAGGACCGAGCAGTATTTT. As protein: CASSYSRLRTEQYF.